This entry lists 19 T cell receptor beta chains sequenced from one sample in a study of blood T cells in healthy people across ages. Sample-barcoded 5' priming and a J-beta primer mix drove a second PCR of roughly 7 to 11 cycles. TCRdb re-derived calls from the 5' RACE reads in MiXCR, one entry per CDR3 protein. The table records about 730,000 distinct CDR3 sequences, about 42% of them present only once. The sample was blood. Source of these receptors: a woman in her fifties or sixties in good health.

The CDR3 DNA is TGTGCCAGCAGCGGGAGGGACAATGAGCAGTACTTC. It codes for CASSGRDNEQYF. The chain has TRBV13 and TRBJ2-7; possible D gene TRBD2, 7 bases. CDR1 is PRHDT, CDR2 FYEKMQ, per germline (reference sequence). The CDR3 sequence is 12 residues long. Between the trimmed V and J ends, which lost 5 bases and 7 bases, there was a span of 12 bases. Together with reference TRBV13 and TRBJ2-7, the CDR3 gives the full variable domain: AAGVIQSPRHLIKEKRETATLKCYPIPRHDTVYWYQQGPGQDPQFLISFYEKMQSDKGSIPDRFSAQQFSDYHSELNMSSLELGDSALYFCASSGRDNEQYFGPGTRLTVT.

This clonotype came up a few times. The chain links TRBV5-1 to TRBJ1-1, with D possibly TRBD1 on 6 matching bases. This CDR3 has 17 residues. V lost 4 bases and J 2 bases, leaving 21 bases between the germline ends. Per the germline V gene, CDR1 is SGHRS and CDR2 is YFSETQ. CDR3 residues: CASSAHKTGILNTEAFF. In nucleotides, the CDR3 is TGCGCCAGCAGCGCGCACAAAACAGGGATACTAAACACTGAAGCTTTCTTT.

This clonotype was seen a handful of times. V and J are TRBV13 and TRBJ2-1, with 8 bases lining up with TRBD1. The J call may be in error: the DNA end matches TRBJ2-7 better. This CDR3 contains 15 residues. Germline V gene data show CDR1 as PRHDT and CDR2 as FYEKMQ (reference sequence). The CDR3 DNA reads TGTGCCAGCAGTGGCAGGGGGCGCTCCTACAATGAGCAGTACTTC. This codes for CASSGRGRSYNEQYF.

The rearrangement uses TRBV5-1 and TRBJ2-4; no firm D call. TRBJ2-7 matches the DNA end more closely, so the J call is doubtful. This CDR3 spans 14 amino acids. Germline values: CDR1 SGHRS, CDR2 YFSETQ. CDR3 protein: CASSLAQPTDEQYF. The CDR3 nucleotides read TGCGCCAGCAGCTTGGCCCAGCCTACAGACGAGCAGTACTTC.

J is TRBJ2-3 and V is TRBV28; D gene ambiguous. Per germline, CDR1 MDHEN and CDR2 SYDVKM. The CDR3 is 17 residues long. V lost 6 bases and J 2 bases, leaving 21 bases between the germline ends. Here the CDR3 reads CASSPIDSLLYTDTQYF. DNA for the CDR3: TGTGCCAGCAGCCCGATCGACTCCCTCCTTTACACAGATACGCAGTATTTT.

This rearrangement joins TRBV11-2 to TRBJ2-3, with TRBD2 as a possible D gene (5 bases). V was pared by 5 bases and J by 2 bases, with 20 bases between. This CDR3 is built from 17 residues. Germline V gives CDR1 SGHAT, CDR2 FQNNGV. The CDR3: CASSPKLTRLSTDTQYF. The DNA for the CDR3 is TGTGCCAGCAGCCCGAAACTCACTCGACTATCCACAGATACGCAGTATTTT.

In regard to this clonotype: The germline gene is not matched at one end of the junction; a read error may be the cause. The V and J genes are TRBV6-2 or TRBV6-3 and TRBJ2-3; D is possibly TRBD1 (5 bases). The germline gives CDR1 MNHEY, CDR2 SVGEGT. The CDR3 has 13 residues. The CDR3 here is CASSDDSTDAQYF. In DNA form, the CDR3 reads TGTGCCAGCAGTGACGACAGCACAGATGCGCAGTATTTT.

The sample holds a few counts of this clonotype. V is TRBV6-1 and J is TRBJ2-4; D is unresolved. CDR1 MNHNS and CDR2 SASEGT come from the germline V gene. The CDR3 is made up of 14 amino acids. V was trimmed by 1 base and J by 0 bases, leaving 4 bases between them. The CDR3 coding sequence is TGTGCCAGCAGTGAAGAGATAGCCAAAAACATTCAGTACTTC. Its protein is CASSEEIAKNIQYF.

CDR3 in amino acids: CASSKRDSSSPLHF. CDR3 bases: TGTGCCAGCAGCAAGAGGGACAGCAGCTCACCCCTCCACTTT. This chain uses TRBV7-9 with TRBJ1-6; TRBD1 matches at 7 bases. The germline CDR1 and CDR2 sequences are SEHNR and FQNEAQ (reference sequence). CDR3 length: 14 residues. V gave up 5 bases and J gave up 10 bases; unmatched junction bases: 8.

This clonotype has a single count. V gene TRBV28 combines with J gene TRBJ2-2; TRBD2 matches 7 bases. The V and J ends lost 5 bases and 4 bases, in that order; junction bases with no gene match: 16. The CDR3 has 18 amino acids. Germline assignment: CDR1 MDHEN and CDR2 SYDVKM. The CDR3 coding sequence is TGTGCCAGCAGTCTAAGGCTGACTAGCCCACAGCGCACCGGGGAGCTGTTTTTT. Translating it yields CASSLRLTSPQRTGELFF.

The V call is TRBV7-2, the J call TRBJ2-1; tentatively, D is TRBD2 (7 bases). Trimming removed 0 bases from V and 9 bases from J, with 15 bases in between. The CDR3 has 15 residues. Germline CDR1 is SGHTA and CDR2 is FQGNSA. The CDR3: CASSLAGGRIAEQFF. In DNA, the CDR3 is TGTGCCAGCAGCTTAGCGGGGGGGCGGATTGCTGAGCAGTTCTTC.

The J gene is TRBJ2-7, the V gene TRBV7-6; 10 bases fit TRBD2. Unmatched junction bases numbered 9, after V lost 2 bases and J lost 2 bases. CDR1 and CDR2 from the germline V gene are SGHVS and FNYEAQ. There are 17 residues in the CDR3. CDR3 sequence (DNA): TGTGCCAGCAGCTTATACCCTAGCGGGAGTGGACCCTACGAGCAGTACTTC. Protein: CASSLYPSGSGPYEQYF. Looking up the rest from reference TRBV7-6 and TRBJ2-7 gives the full variable domain: GAGVSQSPRYKVTKRGQDVALRCDPISGHVSLYWYRQALGQGPEFLTYFNYEAQQDKSGLPNDRFSAERPEGSISTLTIQRTEQRDSAMYRCASSLYPSGSGPYEQYFGPGTRLTVT.

Points on this clonotype: The junction departs from germline at one end; a sequencing error may be responsible. V usage is TRBV4-3 and J usage is TRBJ2-3; 10 nucleotides align to TRBD2. CDR1 and CDR2 from the germline V gene are LGHNA and YSLEER. CDR3 length: 18 amino acids. CDR3 nucleotide sequence: TGCACCAGCAGCCAAGACAGCCTAGCGGGAGTCCACACAGATACGCAGTATTTT. Its translation is CTSSQDSLAGVHTDTQYF.

The chain has TRBV3-1 and TRBJ2-3; the D is unclear. The V gene lost 4 bases and the J gene lost 1 base, with 12 bases spanning the gap. This CDR3 has 15 amino acids. Germline lookup yields CDR1 LGHDT and CDR2 YNNKEL (reference sequence). The CDR3 sequence: CASSPGPQGTDTQYF. CDR3 bases: TGTGCCAGCAGCCCCGGTCCTCAGGGCACAGATACGCAGTATTTT.

V and J are TRBV30 and TRBJ2-7, with 7 bases that match TRBD1. The CDR3 extends over 12 amino acids. In germline, CDR1 is GTSNPN, CDR2 SVGIG (reference sequence). J was trimmed by 6 bases and V by 5 bases; bases with no gene match: 7. This CDR3 reads CAWDDRAGEQYF. The DNA of the CDR3 is TGTGCCTGGGATGACAGGGCGGGCGAGCAGTACTTC.

This clonotype has a count of ten or more. V is TRBV27 and J is TRBJ1-1; D not resolved. This CDR3 comprises 12 residues. Between the trimmed V and J ends, which lost 6 bases and 7 bases, there was a span of 12 bases. CDR1 is MNHEY, CDR2 SMNVEV, per germline (reference sequence). CDR3 in amino acids: CASSRERGEAFF. The CDR3 DNA reads TGTGCCAGCAGCCGAGAACGGGGTGAAGCTTTCTTT.

This clonotype has a handful of counts. The rearrangement uses TRBV2 and TRBJ1-1; 8 bases match TRBD1. The germline gives CDR1 SNHLY, CDR2 FYNNEI. The CDR3 loop spans 16 amino acids. V lost 7 bases to trimming and J lost 0 bases; unmatched junction nucleotides: 10. The CDR3 nucleotides are TGTGCCAGCATGAAAGGGACAGGAAAATTGAACACTGAAGCTTTCTTT. Its protein is CASMKGTGKLNTEAFF.

This clonotype was counted at least ten times. The chain joins TRBV15 to TRBJ2-3; TRBD1 matches 7 bases. V shed 6 bases, J shed 4 bases, and the junction held 10 bases outside the gene matches. The germline gives CDR1 LNHNV, CDR2 YYDKDF (reference sequence). The CDR3 has 15 amino acids. This CDR3 reads CATSSYFTGADTQYF. The CDR3, as DNA: TGTGCCACCAGTAGTTACTTTACAGGGGCAGATACGCAGTATTTT.

This clonotype has only a few counts. The gene calls are TRBV12-3 or TRBV12-4 and TRBJ1-2; D unclear. There are 13 residues in the CDR3. V was pared by 2 bases and J by 3 bases, with 7 bases between. CDR3 amino acids: CASSLNRDYGYTF. The CDR3 coding sequence is TGTGCCAGCAGTTTAAACCGAGACTATGGCTACACCTTC.